This T cell receptor beta chain was obtained from a study of control samples from healthy donors and cancer patients. Sequencing used immunoSEQ multiplex PCR; TCRdb keeps in-frame clones, though not all of them. Seen here are 97,000 or so clones, around 92% observed once, and the top ten hold 2% to 2.5%. The sample was blood. This sequence originates from a woman younger than 30 in good health.

This chain's CDR3 is CASSVWRGSSYNEQFF. For the CDR3, the DNA is TGTGCCAGCAGTGTTTGGCGGGGGAGCTCCTACAATGAGCAGTTCTTC. This chain joins TRBV6-1 and TRBJ2-1, with TRBD2 identical over 7 bases. The CDR3 is made up of 16 amino acids. V gave up 4 bases and J gave up 0 bases; unmatched junction bases: 6. Germline V lookup: CDR1 MNHNS, CDR2 SASEGT.